The clone carrying this T cell receptor (beta chain) occurred many times. Antigen: not known. Preparation of the TCRbeta library involved a method that used unique molecular identifiers. TCRdb reprocessed the PCR reads via MiXCR and lists one record per CDR3 protein. The sample gives roughly 160,000 distinct CDR3 sequences, approximately 10% of which show up once; roughly 13% is in the top ten. The sample originates from a study of T-cell reconstitution after alpha-beta-depleted transplantation in children. Overall study results and limits: From newly produced T cells came most of the T-cell counts and diversity one year after transplant. High day-60 TCRbeta diversity in some patients came from surviving recipient T cells and thymic progenitors. Two months or so post-transplant, alpha-beta T cells reportedly derived from several hundred expanded graft clones.

Between the trimmed V and J ends, which lost 0 bases and 0 bases, there was a span of 8 bases. Germline V lookup: CDR1 DFQATT, CDR2 SNEGSKA (reference sequence). The CDR3 contains 14 residues. Sequencing used PBMCs, obtained before TCRalphabeta/CD19-depleted stem cell transplant. This clonotype was sampled from a boy between 2 and 10 years old with acute myeloid leukemia, due to receive a stem cell transplant. V and J are TRBV20-1 and TRBJ1-1; no clear D. CDR3 sequence (DNA): TGCAGTGCTAGAGATGGAGGGATGAACACTGAAGCTTTCTTT. Translation gives CSARDGGMNTEAFF.